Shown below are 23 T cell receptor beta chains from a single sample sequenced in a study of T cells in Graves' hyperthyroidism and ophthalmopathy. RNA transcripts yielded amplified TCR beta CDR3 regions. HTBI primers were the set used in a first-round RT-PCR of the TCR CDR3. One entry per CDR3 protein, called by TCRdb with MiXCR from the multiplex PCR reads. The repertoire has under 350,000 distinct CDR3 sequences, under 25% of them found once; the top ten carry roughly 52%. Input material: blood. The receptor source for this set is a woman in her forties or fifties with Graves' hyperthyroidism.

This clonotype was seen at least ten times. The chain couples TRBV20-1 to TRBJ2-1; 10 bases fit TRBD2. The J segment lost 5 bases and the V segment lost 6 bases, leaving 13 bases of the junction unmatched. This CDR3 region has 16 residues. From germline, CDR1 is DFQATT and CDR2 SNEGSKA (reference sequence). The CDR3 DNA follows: TGCAGTGCACTGTCCTGGGCTAGCGGGAGAGACAATGAGCAGTTCTTC. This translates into CSALSWASGRDNEQFF.

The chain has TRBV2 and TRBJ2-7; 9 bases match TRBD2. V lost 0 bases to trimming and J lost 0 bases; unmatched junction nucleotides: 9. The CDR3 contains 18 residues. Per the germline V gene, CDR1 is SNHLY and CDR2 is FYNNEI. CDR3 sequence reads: CASSEARLAGRRSYEQYF. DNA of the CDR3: TGTGCCAGCAGTGAAGCTAGGCTAGCGGGACGACGCTCCTACGAGCAGTACTTC. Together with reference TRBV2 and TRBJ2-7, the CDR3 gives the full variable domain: EPEVTQTPSHQVTQMGQEVILRCVPISNHLYFYWYRQILGQKVEFLVSFYNNEISEKSEIFDDQFSVERPDGSNFTLKIRSTKLEDSAMYFCASSEARLAGRRSYEQYFGPGTRLTVT.

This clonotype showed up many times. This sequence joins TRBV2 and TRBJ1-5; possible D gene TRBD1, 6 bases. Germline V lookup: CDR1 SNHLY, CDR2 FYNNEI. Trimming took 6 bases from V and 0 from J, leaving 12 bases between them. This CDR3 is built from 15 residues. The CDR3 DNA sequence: TGTGCCAGCAGAGGGGGGACTGTTAGCAATCAGCCCCAGCATTTT. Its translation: CASRGGTVSNQPQHF.

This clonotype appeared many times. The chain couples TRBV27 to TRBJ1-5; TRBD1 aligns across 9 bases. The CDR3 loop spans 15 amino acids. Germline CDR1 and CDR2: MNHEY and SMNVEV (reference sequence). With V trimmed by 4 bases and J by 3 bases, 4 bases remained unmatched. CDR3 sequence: CASSSRTGVNQPQHF. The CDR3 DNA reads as TGTGCCAGCAGTTCACGGACAGGGGTCAATCAGCCCCAGCATTTT.

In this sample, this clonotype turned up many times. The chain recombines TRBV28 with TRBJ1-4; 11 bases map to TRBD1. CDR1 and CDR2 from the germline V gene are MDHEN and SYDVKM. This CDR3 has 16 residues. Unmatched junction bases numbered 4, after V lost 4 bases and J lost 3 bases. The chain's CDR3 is CASSWGTGGPNEKLFF. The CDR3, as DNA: TGTGCCAGCAGTTGGGGGACAGGGGGGCCTAATGAAAAACTGTTTTTT.

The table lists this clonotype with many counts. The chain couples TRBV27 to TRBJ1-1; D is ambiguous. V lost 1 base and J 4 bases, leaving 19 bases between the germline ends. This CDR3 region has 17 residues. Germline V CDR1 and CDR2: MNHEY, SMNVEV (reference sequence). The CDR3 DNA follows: TGTGCCAGCAGTTTATTAAGGACGGACTCTTGGGGCACTGAAGCTTTCTTT. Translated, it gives CASSLLRTDSWGTEAFF.

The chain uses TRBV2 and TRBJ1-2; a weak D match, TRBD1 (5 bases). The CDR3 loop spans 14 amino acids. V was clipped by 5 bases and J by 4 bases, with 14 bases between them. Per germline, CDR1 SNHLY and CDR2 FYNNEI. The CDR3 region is CASSLGTPGYGYTF. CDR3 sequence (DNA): TGTGCCAGCAGTTTAGGGACTCCCGGCTATGGCTACACCTTC.

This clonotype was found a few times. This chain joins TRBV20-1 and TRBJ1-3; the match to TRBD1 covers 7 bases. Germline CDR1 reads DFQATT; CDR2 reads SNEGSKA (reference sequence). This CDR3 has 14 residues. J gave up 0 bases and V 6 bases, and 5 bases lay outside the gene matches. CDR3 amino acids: CSARTGNSGNTIYF. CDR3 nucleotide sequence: TGCAGTGCGCGGACAGGAAACTCTGGAAACACCATATATTTT.

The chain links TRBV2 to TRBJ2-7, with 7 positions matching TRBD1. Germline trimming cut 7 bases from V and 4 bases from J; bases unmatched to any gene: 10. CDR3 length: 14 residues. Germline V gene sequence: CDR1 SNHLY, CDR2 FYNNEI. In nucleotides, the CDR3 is TGTGCCAGCAAAGAGACAGGGATACTTTACGAGCAGTACTTC. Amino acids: CASKETGILYEQYF.

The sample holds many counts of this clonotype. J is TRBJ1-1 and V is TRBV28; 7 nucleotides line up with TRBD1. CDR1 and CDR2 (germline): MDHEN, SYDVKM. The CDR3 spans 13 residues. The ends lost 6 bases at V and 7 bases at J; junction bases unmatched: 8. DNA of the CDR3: TGTGCCAGCAGACCTTCGGACAGGTTTGAAGCTTTCTTT. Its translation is CASRPSDRFEAFF. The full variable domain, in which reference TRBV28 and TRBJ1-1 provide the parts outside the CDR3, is DVKVTQSSRYLVKRTGEKVFLECVQDMDHENMFWYRQDPGLGLRLIYFSYDVKMKEKGDIPEGYSVSREKKERFSLILESASTNQTSMYLCASRPSDRFEAFFGQGTRLTVV.

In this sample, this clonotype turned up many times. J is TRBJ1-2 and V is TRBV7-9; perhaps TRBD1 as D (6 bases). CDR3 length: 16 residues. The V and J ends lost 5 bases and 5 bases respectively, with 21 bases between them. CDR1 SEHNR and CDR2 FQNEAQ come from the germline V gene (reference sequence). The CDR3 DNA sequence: TGTGCCAGCAGCCCTACCGCAGCCGGACAGCCATATGGCTACACCTTC. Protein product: CASSPTAAGQPYGYTF.

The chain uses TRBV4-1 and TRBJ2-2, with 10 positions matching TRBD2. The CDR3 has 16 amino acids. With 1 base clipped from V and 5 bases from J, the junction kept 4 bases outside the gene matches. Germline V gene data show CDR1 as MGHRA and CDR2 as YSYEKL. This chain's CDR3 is CASSQVPSGGTGELFF. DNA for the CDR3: TGCGCCAGCAGCCAAGTACCTAGCGGGGGAACCGGGGAGCTGTTTTTT.

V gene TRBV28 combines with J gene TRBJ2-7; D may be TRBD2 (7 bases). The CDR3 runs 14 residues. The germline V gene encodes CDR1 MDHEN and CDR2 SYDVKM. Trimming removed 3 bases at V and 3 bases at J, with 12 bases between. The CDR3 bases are TGTGCCAGCAGTTTCGGGGGGCTAAACTACGAGCAGTACTTC. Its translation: CASSFGGLNYEQYF.

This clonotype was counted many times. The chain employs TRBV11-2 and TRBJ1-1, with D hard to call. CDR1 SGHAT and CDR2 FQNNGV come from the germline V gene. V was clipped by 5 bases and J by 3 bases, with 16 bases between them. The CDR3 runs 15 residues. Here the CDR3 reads CASSPISPRDTEAFF. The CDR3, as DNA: TGTGCCAGCAGCCCGATCTCCCCAAGGGACACTGAAGCTTTCTTT. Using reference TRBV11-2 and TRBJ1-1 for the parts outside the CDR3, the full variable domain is EAGVAQSPRYKIIEKRQSVAFWCNPISGHATLYWYQQILGQGPKLLIQFQNNGVVDDSQLPKDRFSAERLKGVDSTLKIQPAKLEDSAVYLCASSPISPRDTEAFFGQGTRLTVV.

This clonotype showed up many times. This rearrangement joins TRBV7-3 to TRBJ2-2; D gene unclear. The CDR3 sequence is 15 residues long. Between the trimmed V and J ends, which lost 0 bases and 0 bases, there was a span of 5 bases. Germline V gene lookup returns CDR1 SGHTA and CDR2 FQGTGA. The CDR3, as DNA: TGTGCCAGCAGCTTAACGAACTCGAACACCGGGGAGCTGTTTTTT. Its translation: CASSLTNSNTGELFF.

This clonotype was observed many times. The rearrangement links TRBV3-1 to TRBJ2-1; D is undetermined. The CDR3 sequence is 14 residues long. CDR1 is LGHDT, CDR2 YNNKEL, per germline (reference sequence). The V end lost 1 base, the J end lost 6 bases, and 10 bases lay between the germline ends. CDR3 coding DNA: TGTGCCAGCAGCCAAGCGACGGGCAGCAATGAGCAGTTCTTC. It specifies CASSQATGSNEQFF.

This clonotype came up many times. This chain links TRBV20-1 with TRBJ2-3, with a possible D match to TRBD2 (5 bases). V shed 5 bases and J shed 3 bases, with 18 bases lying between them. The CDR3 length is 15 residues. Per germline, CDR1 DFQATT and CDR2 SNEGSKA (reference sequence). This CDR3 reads CSAFLMGASTDTQYF. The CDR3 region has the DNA TGCAGTGCTTTCTTAATGGGAGCGTCGACAGATACGCAGTATTTT.

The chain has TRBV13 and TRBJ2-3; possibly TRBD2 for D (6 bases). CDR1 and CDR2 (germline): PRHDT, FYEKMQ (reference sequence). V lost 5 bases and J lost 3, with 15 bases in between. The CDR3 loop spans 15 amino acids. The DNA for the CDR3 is TGTGCCAGCAGCGGGACTTTCCAGGAGACAGATACGCAGTATTTT. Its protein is CASSGTFQETDTQYF.

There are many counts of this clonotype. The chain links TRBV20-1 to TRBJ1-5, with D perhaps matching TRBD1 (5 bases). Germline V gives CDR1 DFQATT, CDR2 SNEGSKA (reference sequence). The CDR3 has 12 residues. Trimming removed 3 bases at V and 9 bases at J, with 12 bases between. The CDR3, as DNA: TGCAGTGCTAGCCCCGGGGCAGGGCCCCAGCATTTT. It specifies CSASPGAGPQHF.

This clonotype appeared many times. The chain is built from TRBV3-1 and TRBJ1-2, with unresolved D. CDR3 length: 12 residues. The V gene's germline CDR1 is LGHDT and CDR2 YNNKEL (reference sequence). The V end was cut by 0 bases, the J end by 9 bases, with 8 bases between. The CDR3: CASSQDSGSYTF. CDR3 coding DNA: TGTGCCAGCAGCCAAGATTCCGGGAGCTACACCTTC.

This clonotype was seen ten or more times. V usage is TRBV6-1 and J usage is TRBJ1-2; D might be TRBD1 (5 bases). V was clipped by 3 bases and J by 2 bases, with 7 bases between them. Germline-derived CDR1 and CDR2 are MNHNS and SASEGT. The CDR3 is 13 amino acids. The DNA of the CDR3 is TGTGCCAGCAGTGAGCGACAGAACTATGGCTACACCTTC. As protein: CASSERQNYGYTF.

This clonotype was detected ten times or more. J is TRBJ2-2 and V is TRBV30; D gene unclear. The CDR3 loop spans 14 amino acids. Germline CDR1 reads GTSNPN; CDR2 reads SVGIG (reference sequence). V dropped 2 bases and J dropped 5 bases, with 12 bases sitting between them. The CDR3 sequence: CAWSPPLRTGELFF. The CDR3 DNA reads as TGTGCCTGGAGTCCCCCTCTGAGGACCGGGGAGCTGTTTTTT.

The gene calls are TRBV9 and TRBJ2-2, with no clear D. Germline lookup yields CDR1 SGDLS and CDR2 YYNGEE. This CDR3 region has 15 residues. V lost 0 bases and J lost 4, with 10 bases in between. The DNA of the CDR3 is TGTGCCAGCAGCGTAGACCCTCGAGGCACCGGGGAGCTGTTTTTT. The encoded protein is CASSVDPRGTGELFF.